This TCR beta chain appears in the sequencing data of a study of shared clonotypes between healthy human individuals. Study results and limitations: A few donors had 4% to 6.5% of their naive CD4 clonotypes in common.

TCRdb keeps only in-frame clones here, not all; method: immunoSEQ multiplex PCR. Among some 1.4 million clones listed, roughly 96% were seen once. Turning to this clone: Its antigen is unidentified. Distinct nucleotide sequences in the sample also encode this CDR3.

The sequence came from a man younger than 40 in good health. Sequenced: naive CD4+ T cells sorted from blood. Subset defined: CD45RA+ positively selected.

The CDR3 region is CASGLEVGTEAFF. The CDR3 DNA follows: TGTGCTAGTGGCCTGGAAGTGGGCACTGAAGCTTTCTTT. V and J are TRBV12-5 and TRBJ1-1; no reliable D call. Germline loops: CDR1 LGHNT, CDR2 FRNRAP. CDR3 size: 13 residues. V was trimmed by 6 bases and J by 4 bases, leaving 12 bases between them. Complete variable domain (other parts from reference TRBV12-5 and TRBJ1-1): DARVTQTPRHKVTEMGQEVTMRCQPILGHNTVFWYRQTMMQGLELLAYFRNRAPLDDSGMPKDRFSAEMPDATLATLKIQPSEPRDSAVYFCASGLEVGTEAFFGQGTRLTVV.